This T cell receptor (beta chain) was found in a study of cytomegalovirus exposure and HLA in healthy donors. Overall study: A preliminary data release comprised around 85 million unique TCRs obtained from HLA-typed donors. Broader study findings: The later analysis indicated that the majority of CMV-associated TCR beta chains appeared HLA-restricted.

Primers included in the PCR were 60 Vbeta and 13 Jbeta primers. Original methodology: Roughly 11 million shared chains were among some 75 million unique TCR beta chains counted in a later analysis. The method was immunoSEQ multiplex PCR; TCRdb's version includes in-frame clones alone and lacks a portion of them. That table gives V, J and clone size, and the DNA gave D and trimming. The table shows hundreds of thousands of clones, with about 66% occurring only once. The CDR3 spans 14 residues. Trimming pared 6 bases from V and 6 bases from J, leaving 18 bases between. Germline V CDR1 and CDR2: SGHAT, FQNNGV. As regards this clone: Its antigen is undetermined.

The sequencing sample was made of PBMCs. The receptor's source is a female donor in good health and CMV-seronegative. The rearrangement links TRBV11-2 to TRBJ2-7; no clear D. Here the CDR3 reads CASSQVLDPGEQYF. The CDR3 DNA sequence: TGTGCCAGCAGTCAGGTTTTGGATCCTGGCGAGCAGTACTTC.